One sample yielded the 20 T cell receptor beta chains listed below, sequenced in a study of Ad26.COV2.S vaccination and SARS-CoV-2 variants. The treatment is: roughly 20 received Ad26.COV2.S at low or high dose, single or two shots; 5 received placebo; per-sample allocation not given. It was on day 63 after the first vaccine or placebo injection that samples were taken. The assay was immunoSEQ multiplex PCR, and TCRdb's table has in-frame clones only and misses some. Among 350,000 to 600,000 clones, 80% to 90% were seen once, and the ten largest hold about 1.5%. The sample was peripheral blood, taken in a trial of Ad26.COV2.S vaccine versus placebo. The receptors shown here come from a person between 18 and 65 years old who received the Ad26.COV2.S COVID-19 vaccine or a placebo.

V and J are TRBV4-1 and TRBJ1-2, with 8 bases identical to TRBD1. CDR1 and CDR2 from the germline V gene are MGHRA and YSYEKL. Trimming cost V 0 bases and J 5 bases; bases outside gene matches: 11. This CDR3 has 17 amino acids. The CDR3 sequence is CASSQDWGMTGEYGYTF. In DNA, the CDR3 is TGCGCCAGCAGCCAAGATTGGGGGATGACAGGGGAGTATGGCTACACCTTC.

The rearrangement joins TRBV2 to TRBJ1-1; TRBD1 is a possible D gene (6 bases). Trimming removed 5 bases from V and 1 base from J, with 8 bases in between. The CDR3 is made up of 13 amino acids. CDR1 and CDR2 from the germline V gene are SNHLY and FYNNEI. CDR3 in DNA: TGTGCCAGCAGTCAACAGGGGAACACTGAAGCTTTCTTT. Amino acids: CASSQQGNTEAFF. The variable domain in full, with the rest retrieved from reference TRBV2 and TRBJ1-1, is EPEVTQTPSHQVTQMGQEVILRCVPISNHLYFYWYRQILGQKVEFLVSFYNNEISEKSEIFDDQFSVERPDGSNFTLKIRSTKLEDSAMYFCASSQQGNTEAFFGQGTRLTVV.

The gene calls are TRBV15 and TRBJ2-1; D might be TRBD1 (5 bases). In germline, CDR1 is LNHNV, CDR2 YYDKDF (reference sequence). This CDR3 contains 13 residues. V dropped 4 bases and J dropped 5 bases, with 9 bases sitting between them. CDR3 nucleotide sequence: TGTGCCACCAGCATCGGACACAACAATGAGCAGTTCTTC. Translation gives CATSIGHNNEQFF.

The chain couples TRBV6-5 to TRBJ1-1; TRBD1 might be the D (6 bases). Trimming removed 5 bases at V and 2 bases at J, with 12 bases between. The germline CDR1 and CDR2 sequences are MNHEY and SVGAGI. CDR3 length: 14 residues. The CDR3 DNA reads TGTGCCAGCAGTCGGACAGCTCCTAACACTGAAGCTTTCTTT. As protein: CASSRTAPNTEAFF.

The chain links TRBV30 to TRBJ1-4; no definite D call. Trimming pared 2 bases from V and 8 bases from J, leaving 9 bases between. CDR3 length: 12 residues. Germline V gene lookup returns CDR1 GTSNPN and CDR2 SVGIG (reference sequence). CDR3 in DNA: TGTGCCTGGAGTTTCCTAGGGGAAAAACTGTTTTTT. Amino acids: CAWSFLGEKLFF.

The V call is TRBV6-5, the J call TRBJ2-6; tentative D call: TRBD1 (5 bases). V was cut by 11 bases and J by 1 base, with 15 bases left in between. Germline V gene data show CDR1 as MNHEY and CDR2 as SVGAGI. The CDR3 sequence is 15 residues long. This CDR3 is CAGARDSSGANVLTF. Written as DNA, the CDR3 is TGTGCCGGGGCAAGAGACAGTTCTGGGGCCAACGTCCTGACTTTC.

The rearrangement joins TRBV11-1 to TRBJ2-1; a weak D match, TRBD2 (6 bases). Per the germline V gene, CDR1 is SGHAT and CDR2 is FQDESV (reference sequence). This CDR3 has 17 amino acids. Trimming left V 0 bases short and J 1 base short, with 13 bases between. CDR3 DNA sequence: TGTGCCAGCAGCTTAGCAGGGACCGGGGGATCCTACAATGAGCAGTTCTTC. Translating gives CASSLAGTGGSYNEQFF.

V usage is TRBV2 and J usage is TRBJ2-1; the D is unclear. In germline, CDR1 is SNHLY, CDR2 FYNNEI. Trimming removed 6 bases at V and 12 bases at J, with 18 bases between. This CDR3 is 13 amino acids long. This CDR3 reads CASSASGGRRQFF. The CDR3 DNA is TGTGCCAGCAGCGCTTCGGGTGGTCGGCGGCAGTTCTTC.

The chain carries TRBV28 and TRBJ1-4; the D is unclear. V lost 10 bases, J lost 0 bases, and 9 bases lay in between. Germline CDR1 is MDHEN and CDR2 is SYDVKM. The CDR3 length is 13 residues. The CDR3 protein is CATLRATNEKLFF. Written as DNA, the CDR3 is TGTGCCACCCTCAGAGCAACTAATGAAAAACTGTTTTTT.

The genes are TRBV7-9 and TRBJ2-5; TRBD1 aligns across 10 bases. The CDR3 is made up of 16 amino acids. The V segment lost 2 bases and the J segment 4 bases; nucleotides outside the gene matches: 7. Germline CDR1 SEHNR, CDR2 FQNEAQ (reference sequence). The CDR3: CASSLWIGTGAETQYF. The CDR3 DNA sequence: TGTGCCAGCAGCTTATGGATCGGGACAGGGGCAGAGACCCAGTACTTC.

J is TRBJ1-1 and V is TRBV27, with 8 bases lining up with TRBD1. Germline values: CDR1 MNHEY, CDR2 SMNVEV (reference sequence). The trim removed 2 bases at V and 0 bases at J, leaving 20 bases unmatched. The CDR3 covers 21 residues. The CDR3 loop reads CASSLIGHSTGGTWLNTEAFF. The CDR3 bases are TGTGCCAGCAGTTTAATTGGTCATTCCACAGGGGGAACGTGGCTGAACACTGAAGCTTTCTTT.

This clone has a single count. The gene calls are TRBV7-3 and TRBJ2-7, with 10 bases that match TRBD2. CDR3 length equals 14 residues. Germline V gene data show CDR1 as SGHTA and CDR2 as FQGTGA. V gave up 5 bases and J gave up 6 bases; unmatched junction bases: 7. The CDR3 reads CASSVAGGTGEQYF. CDR3 nucleotides: TGTGCCAGCAGCGTAGCGGGGGGAACGGGCGAGCAGTACTTC. The whole variable domain, filled in from reference TRBV7-3 and TRBJ2-7, reads GAGVSQTPSNKVTEKGKYVELRCDPISGHTALYWYRQSLGQGPEFLIYFQGTGAADDSGLPNDRFFAVRPEGSVSTLKIQRTERGDSAVYLCASSVAGGTGEQYFGPGTRLTVT.

The J gene is TRBJ1-2, the V gene TRBV6-1; 9 nucleotides line up with TRBD1. Germline V gene sequence: CDR1 MNHNS, CDR2 SASEGT. This CDR3 has 17 residues. The V gene end was trimmed by 1 base and the J gene end by 2 bases; junction bases not matched to a gene: 8. The chain's CDR3 is CASSEGRGTGLNYGYTF. The CDR3 region has the DNA TGTGCCAGCAGTGAAGGAAGGGGGACAGGGTTAAACTATGGCTACACCTTC.

This rearrangement joins TRBV7-9 to TRBJ2-1, with 7 bases fitting TRBD2. Germline assignment: CDR1 SEHNR and CDR2 FQNEAQ (reference sequence). This CDR3 comprises 14 residues. Trimming at V came to 3 bases and at J to 7 bases, leaving 6 bases not matched to a gene. CDR3 sequence reads: CASSLDDGGNEQFF. The CDR3 DNA reads TGTGCCAGCAGCTTGGACGACGGGGGGAATGAGCAGTTCTTC.

The genes are TRBV11-1 and TRBJ2-7; 9 bases are shared with TRBD1. CDR3 size: 14 residues. V lost 3 bases, J lost 3 bases, and 3 bases stayed unmatched. CDR1 and CDR2 from the germline V gene are SGHAT and FQDESV (reference sequence). The DNA for the CDR3 is TGTGCCAGCAGCTTTGAGACAGGGGGCTACGAGCAGTACTTC. Its translation is CASSFETGGYEQYF.

This chain connects TRBV27 to TRBJ1-5, with D maybe TRBD1 (6 bases). The CDR3 is 13 residues long. The V gene lost 4 bases and the J gene lost 7 bases, with 11 bases spanning the gap. Germline V lookup: CDR1 MNHEY, CDR2 SMNVEV (reference sequence). The CDR3 DNA reads as TGTGCCAGCAGTTCAGGGGAGAGGCAGCCCCAGCATTTT. Its translation: CASSSGERQPQHF.

The chain is built from TRBV3-1 (or the pseudogene TRBV3-2) and TRBJ2-3; 12 nucleotides match TRBD2. The CDR3 runs 15 residues. Germline CDR1 LGHDT, CDR2 YNNKEL (reference sequence). After removal of 0 bases from V and 5 bases from J, the junction contained 0 bases not matched to a gene. The CDR3 reads CASSQELAGGDTQYF. In DNA, the CDR3 is TGTGCCAGCAGCCAAGAACTAGCGGGAGGAGATACGCAGTATTTT.

The chain carries TRBV27 and TRBJ2-1, with 10 positions matching TRBD2. The CDR3 sequence is 16 residues long. The V gene end was trimmed by 5 bases and the J gene end by 2 bases; junction bases not matched to a gene: 6. CDR1 MNHEY and CDR2 SMNVEV come from the germline V gene (reference sequence). CDR3 loop: CASSQSGRGTYNEQFF. The CDR3 nucleotides are TGTGCCAGCAGTCAAAGCGGGAGGGGGACCTACAATGAGCAGTTCTTC.

The chain combines TRBV10-3 with TRBJ1-1; D is uncertain. Germline V gene data show CDR1 as ENHRY and CDR2 as SYGVKD. CDR3 size: 15 residues. The V and J ends lost 3 bases and 2 bases respectively, with 13 bases between them. The DNA of the CDR3 is TGTGCCATCAGTGATCCTCACAGCCAAAACACTGAAGCTTTCTTT. Protein product: CAISDPHSQNTEAFF.

The chain carries TRBV12-3 or TRBV12-4 and TRBJ1-1; D ambiguous. V was clipped by 3 bases and J by 8 bases, with 13 bases between them. The CDR3 has 13 amino acids. This chain's CDR3 is CASSLGFYGEAFF. CDR3 DNA: TGTGCCAGCAGTTTGGGGTTTTACGGGGAAGCTTTCTTT.